The text below deals with one T cell receptor (beta chain). CD8 cells classed as naive were CD45RO-negative and positively selected for CCR7, excluding terminally differentiated effector memory CD45RA+ cells. The sample comes from a study of shared clonotypes between healthy human individuals. Whole-study context: Each donor had three CD4 naive, three CD4 memory, two CD8 naive and one CD8 memory plate.

TCRdb's table, derived via immunoSEQ multiplex PCR, lists solely in-frame clones and lacks some. Altogether around 600,000 clones are present, approximately 95% being singletons, with the ten largest covering over 0.095%. Germline V gene data show CDR1 as WSHSY and CDR2 as SAAADI. J was trimmed by 3 bases and V by 8 bases; bases with no gene match: 4. CDR3 length: 13 residues. The TCR comes from a woman between 25 and 40 years old in good health. The chain has TRBV10-2 and TRBJ2-7, with 10 nucleotides matching TRBD1. The sequenced sample consisted of naive CD8+ T cells sorted from blood. The CDR3 sequence: CASSRTGGYEQYF. The CDR3 DNA reads TGCGCCAGCTCTCGGACAGGGGGCTACGAGCAGTACTTC.